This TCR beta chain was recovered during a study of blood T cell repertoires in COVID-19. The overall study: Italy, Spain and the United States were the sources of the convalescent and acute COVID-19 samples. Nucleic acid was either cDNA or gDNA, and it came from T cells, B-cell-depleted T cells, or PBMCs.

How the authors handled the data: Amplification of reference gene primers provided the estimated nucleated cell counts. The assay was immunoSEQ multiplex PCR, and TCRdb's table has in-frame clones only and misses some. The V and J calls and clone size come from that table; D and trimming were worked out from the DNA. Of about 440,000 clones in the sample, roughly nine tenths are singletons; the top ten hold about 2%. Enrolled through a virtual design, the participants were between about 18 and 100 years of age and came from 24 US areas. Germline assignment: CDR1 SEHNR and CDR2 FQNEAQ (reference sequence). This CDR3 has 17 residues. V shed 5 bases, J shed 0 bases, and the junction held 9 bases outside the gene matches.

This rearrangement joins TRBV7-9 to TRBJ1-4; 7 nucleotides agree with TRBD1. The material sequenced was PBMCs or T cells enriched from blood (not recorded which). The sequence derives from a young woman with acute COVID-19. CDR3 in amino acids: CASSRGDRETTNEKLFF. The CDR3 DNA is TGTGCCAGCAGCCGGGGGGACAGAGAGACAACTAATGAAAAACTGTTTTTT.